The present T cell receptor beta chain was sequenced within a study of T-cell reconstitution after alpha-beta-depleted transplantation in children. Study results and limitations: T-cell numbers and diversity one year post-transplant derived largely from freshly generated T cells.

The TCRbeta library incorporated unique molecular identifiers. Each CDR3 protein gets one entry after TCRdb re-called the PCR reads with MiXCR. The sample lists 280,000 or so distinct CDR3 sequences, around 10% occurring once. This clonotype appeared many times. What it binds is unknown. Sequences were derived from peripheral blood, sampled 180 days after TCRalphabeta/CD19-depleted stem cell transplant. The origin of this receptor is a male patient between 2 and 9 years old who had a stem cell transplant for chronic granulomatous disease, so the T cells may come from the graft donor.

The chain's CDR3 is CSAQQSYYGYTF. The CDR3 coding sequence is TGCAGTGCTCAACAGTCATACTATGGCTACACCTTC. The V gene is TRBV20-1, the J gene TRBJ1-2, with D uncertain. CDR3 length: 12 residues. V dropped 5 bases and J dropped 3 bases, with 10 bases sitting between them. The V gene's germline CDR1 is DFQATT and CDR2 SNEGSKA (reference sequence).